This T cell receptor beta chain was recovered during a study of immune evolution from preneoplasia to lung adenocarcinoma. Trimming cost V 4 bases and J 4 bases; bases outside gene matches: 2. Germline CDR1 and CDR2: SNHLY and FYNNEI. The CDR3 is 13 residues long. Sequencing used immunoSEQ multiplex PCR; TCRdb keeps in-frame clones, though not all of them. Seen here are 15,000 to 20,000 clones, approximately 86% observed once, and the top ten hold 2% to 3%. After pathologic assessment, macro-dissection selected premalignant or tumor cells for extraction. The sample consisted of FFPE invasive lung adenocarcinoma tissue. The chain carries TRBV2 and TRBJ1-1, with 8 bases lining up with TRBD1. This clonotype originated in a person aged 70 to 85 with invasive lung adenocarcinoma. CDR3 in amino acids: CASSVQGGTEAFF. The CDR3 nucleotides are TGTGCCAGCAGTGTACAGGGGGGCACTGAAGCTTTCTTT.